Presented here are 23 T cell receptor beta chains from one specimen sequenced in a study of blood T cell repertoires in COVID-19 (dated by TCRdb to 2020 to 2021). Libraries came from the immunoSEQ multiplex PCR assay. Imported from immuneACCESS, the table was reduced by TCRdb to in-frame sequences with V and J called. These copies leave out some clones; in studies compared against another copy, an unresolved V gene accounts for under half, and the cause of the remainder is not known. In this sample the table shows about 370,000 clones, roughly 90% of which occur a single time. Approximately 3% of the sample belongs to the ten largest clones. Sequenced material: peripheral blood. These receptors came from a woman aged 25 to 39 with COVID-19, enrolled during active disease.

The chain has TRBV7-9 and TRBJ1-4; TRBD1 might be the D (5 bases). The CDR3 contains 13 residues. Germline CDR1 reads SEHNR; CDR2 reads FQNEAQ (reference sequence). Trimming pared 5 bases from V and 8 bases from J, leaving 12 bases between. CDR3 DNA sequence: TGTGCCAGCAGCGAAACCTACAGGGAAAAACTGTTTTTT. This encodes CASSETYREKLFF.

J is TRBJ2-7 and V is TRBV11-2; 12 nucleotides match TRBD2. Germline V gene data show CDR1 as SGHAT and CDR2 as FQNNGV. The CDR3 covers 15 residues. The J segment lost 3 bases and the V segment lost 4 bases, leaving 4 bases of the junction unmatched. CDR3 bases: TGTGCCAGCAGCTCGACTAGCGGGGGCTTCTACGAGCAGTACTTC. Protein product: CASSSTSGGFYEQYF.

V and J are TRBV4-3 and TRBJ2-2; 7 positions agree with TRBD2. V dropped 6 bases and J dropped 7; count of bases not matched to a gene: 8. From germline, CDR1 is LGHNA and CDR2 YSLEER. This CDR3 region has 14 residues. CDR3 bases: TGCGCCAGCAGGAGGAGCGGGACGGGCGGGGAGCTGTTTTTT. Its protein product is CASRRSGTGGELFF.

This chain joins TRBV18 and TRBJ2-1, with 7 bases that match TRBD1. In germline, CDR1 is KGHSH, CDR2 LQKENI. The CDR3 spans 15 residues. Trimming cost V 3 bases and J 2 bases; bases outside gene matches: 4. The chain's CDR3 is CASSPRDSPYNEQFF. CDR3 in DNA: TGTGCCAGCTCACCGAGGGACAGTCCCTACAATGAGCAGTTCTTC. The variable domain in full, with the rest retrieved from reference TRBV18 and TRBJ2-1, is NAGVMQNPRHLVRRRGQEARLRCSPMKGHSHVYWYRQLPEEGLKFMVYLQKENIIDESGMPKERFSAEFPKEGPSILRIQQVVRGDSAAYFCASSPRDSPYNEQFFGPGTRLTVL.

The rearrangement uses TRBV19 and TRBJ1-1; no definite D call. CDR1 LNHDA and CDR2 SQIVND come from the germline V gene (reference sequence). The CDR3 loop spans 12 amino acids. Trimming took 0 bases from V and 7 from J, leaving 6 bases between them. CDR3 protein: CASSIDQVEAFF. CDR3 nucleotides: TGTGCCAGTAGTATAGATCAGGTTGAAGCTTTCTTT.

The chain employs TRBV28 and TRBJ1-6; perhaps TRBD1 as D (6 bases). Looked up from germline, CDR1 is MDHEN and CDR2 is SYDVKM. V dropped 5 bases and J dropped 6 bases, with 23 bases sitting between them. This CDR3 comprises 18 residues. CDR3: CASSLITGNWVSNSPLHF. As DNA, the CDR3 is TGTGCCAGCAGTCTTATTACAGGGAATTGGGTGAGTAATTCACCCCTCCACTTT.

The chain combines TRBV6-5 with TRBJ2-3; D might be TRBD2 (6 bases). CDR3 length equals 15 residues. Germline CDR1 is MNHEY and CDR2 is SVGAGI. V was pared by 6 bases and J by 0 bases, with 13 bases between. CDR3 sequence reads: CASRKGLASTDTQYF. The CDR3 bases are TGTGCCAGCAGAAAGGGACTGGCTAGCACAGATACGCAGTATTTT.

The genes are TRBV23-1 and TRBJ1-3; TRBD1 matches 7 bases. TRBV23-1 is annotated as an ORF whose role is uncertain. J gave up 4 bases and V 4 bases, and 16 bases lay outside the gene matches. The CDR3 runs to 18 residues. The CDR3 sequence is CASSPIDRDSLRGNTIYF. The CDR3 coding sequence is TGCGCCAGCAGTCCTATCGACCGGGACAGCCTCCGGGGAAACACCATATATTTT.

The gene calls are TRBV10-3 and TRBJ2-7; D is perhaps TRBD2 (6 bases). The CDR3 runs to 12 residues. The germline V and J ends were trimmed by 10 bases and 4 bases, with 14 bases remaining between them. In germline, CDR1 is ENHRY, CDR2 SYGVKD. CDR3 nucleotides: TGTGCCAGCCGGGACTCGGGGTACGAGCAGTACTTC. Encoded protein: CASRDSGYEQYF.

This chain connects TRBV21-1 to TRBJ1-5. TRBV21-1 is tagged as a pseudogene. This CDR3 comprises 14 residues. The chain's CDR3 is CASSKREGNQPQHF. CDR3 in DNA: TGTGCCAGCAGCAAAAGGGAGGGCAATCAGCCCCAGCATTTT.

The CDR3 DNA follows: TGTGCCAGTAGTATGCGTGGGGGGGATGAAAAACTGTTTTTT. It encodes CASSMRGGDEKLFF. This chain uses TRBV19 with TRBJ1-4; TRBD1 might be the D (5 bases). The CDR3 covers 14 residues. Trimming left V 3 bases short and J 6 bases short, with 11 bases between. CDR1 is LNHDA and CDR2 is SQIVND in the germline V gene (reference sequence).

This chain joins TRBV24-1 and TRBJ1-2; weak D call: TRBD1 (6 bases). Trimming removed 2 bases at V and 3 bases at J, with 9 bases between. CDR1 is KGHDR, CDR2 SFDVKD, per germline. The CDR3 has 14 residues. The CDR3 protein is CATSDSGQHYGYTF. The CDR3 nucleotides read TGTGCCACCAGTGATTCAGGACAGCACTATGGCTACACCTTC.

The chain recombines TRBV7-9 with TRBJ2-3, with 9 bases lining up with TRBD2. Losses at the gene ends were 1 base for V and 4 bases for J; bases not matched to a gene: 3. Germline V gene sequence: CDR1 SEHNR, CDR2 FQNEAQ (reference sequence). The CDR3 extends over 15 amino acids. The CDR3 sequence is CASSLEGGGADTQYF. The CDR3 region has the DNA TGTGCCAGCAGCTTAGAGGGCGGGGGGGCAGATACGCAGTATTTT. The variable domain in full, with the rest retrieved from reference TRBV7-9 and TRBJ2-3, is DTGVSQNPRHKITKRGQNVTFRCDPISEHNRLYWYRQTLGQGPEFLTYFQNEAQLEKSRLLSDRFSAERPKGSFSTLEIQRTEQGDSAMYLCASSLEGGGADTQYFGPGTRLTVL.

The V call is TRBV6-4, the J call TRBJ1-6, with 8 bases identical to TRBD1. This CDR3 has 15 residues. CDR1 is MRHNA, CDR2 SNTAGT, per germline. V lost 0 bases to trimming and J lost 8 bases; unmatched junction nucleotides: 3. CDR3 sequence (DNA): TGTGCCAGCAGTGACTCGGAACAGGGGGATTCACCCCTCCACTTT. Encoded protein: CASSDSEQGDSPLHF.

The chain recombines TRBV10-3 with TRBJ1-2; D is perhaps TRBD1 (6 bases). The germline V and J ends were trimmed by 3 bases and 5 bases, with 16 bases remaining between them. Germline V gene lookup returns CDR1 ENHRY and CDR2 SYGVKD. The CDR3 extends over 15 amino acids. CDR3 DNA sequence: TGTGCCATCAGTGACCTGGGCAGGGGTTGGTATGGCTACACCTTC. The encoded protein is CAISDLGRGWYGYTF.

The chain couples TRBV27 to TRBJ1-5; D uncertain. The CDR3 contains 15 residues. Germline V gives CDR1 MNHEY, CDR2 SMNVEV (reference sequence). Between the trimmed V and J ends, which lost 0 bases and 6 bases, there was a span of 12 bases. The CDR3 loop reads CASSLSRPGPQPQHF. DNA for the CDR3: TGTGCCAGCAGTTTATCGAGGCCCGGCCCTCAGCCCCAGCATTTT.

This clone was picked up one time. Here the CDR3 reads CASSLVGTAQETQYF. CDR3 DNA: TGTGCCAGCAGCTTGGTTGGGACAGCCCAAGAGACCCAGTACTTC. This chain uses TRBV5-4 with TRBJ2-5, with 7 bases aligning to TRBD1. In germline, CDR1 is SGHNT, CDR2 YYREEE (reference sequence). V lost 0 bases to trimming and J lost 1 base; unmatched junction nucleotides: 3. The CDR3 runs to 15 residues.

The CDR3 is CASSPELTYNEQFF. CDR3 bases: TGTGCCAGCAGCCCCGAGCTTACCTACAATGAGCAGTTCTTC. The gene calls are TRBV11-3 and TRBJ2-1, with D hard to call. Deletions cut 5 bases from V and 2 bases from J, with 10 bases between. Germline assignment: CDR1 SGHNT and CDR2 YENEEA. The CDR3 totals 14 residues.

The chain is built from TRBV29-1 and TRBJ1-1, with TRBD1 matching over 9 bases. This CDR3 is 13 amino acids long. The V and J ends lost 7 bases and 4 bases, in that order; junction bases with no gene match: 7. Looked up from germline, CDR1 is SQVTM and CDR2 is ANQGSEA. CDR3 in DNA: TGCAGCGACAGGGGGCGGACCGCCACTGAAGCTTTCTTT. This gives the protein CSDRGRTATEAFF.

This chain joins TRBV6-4 and TRBJ1-2; the match to TRBD1 covers 8 bases. This CDR3 is built from 14 residues. Losses at the gene ends were 5 bases for V and 0 bases for J; bases not matched to a gene: 2. Germline V gene lookup returns CDR1 MRHNA and CDR2 SNTAGT. The CDR3 sequence is CASSKDRANYGYTF. In DNA form, the CDR3 reads TGTGCCAGCAGTAAGGACAGGGCTAACTATGGCTACACCTTC.

V and J are TRBV11-2 and TRBJ2-3, with D perhaps TRBD2 (5 bases). Per germline, CDR1 SGHAT and CDR2 FQNNGV. The CDR3 runs 14 residues. V lost 1 base to trimming and J lost 5 bases, with 10 bases between them. The CDR3 coding sequence is TGTGCCAGCAGCTTAGCCGGGATCGGAGATACGCAGTATTTT. Translating it yields CASSLAGIGDTQYF. Combining the CDR3 with reference TRBV11-2 and TRBJ2-3 gives the whole variable domain EAGVAQSPRYKIIEKRQSVAFWCNPISGHATLYWYQQILGQGPKLLIQFQNNGVVDDSQLPKDRFSAERLKGVDSTLKIQPAKLEDSAVYLCASSLAGIGDTQYFGPGTRLTVL.

The V call is TRBV24-1, the J call TRBJ2-2, with TRBD1 matching 9 bases. Germline CDR1 and CDR2: KGHDR and SFDVKD. The CDR3 has 13 residues. Trimming cost V 10 bases and J 2 bases; bases outside gene matches: 1. CDR3 amino acids: CATTGGNTGELFF. DNA of the CDR3: TGTGCCACTACAGGGGGCAACACCGGGGAGCTGTTTTTT.

The V call is TRBV6-2 or TRBV6-3, the J call TRBJ2-3; no definite D call. CDR1 and CDR2 from the germline V gene are MNHEY and SVGEGT. The CDR3 contains 11 residues. V was clipped by 6 bases and J by 5 bases, with 6 bases between them. The CDR3 bases are TGTGCCAGCAGCCCCCAAGATACGCAGTATTTT. Translated: CASSPQDTQYF.